Sequencing of this TCR beta chain was carried out in a study of blood T cell repertoires in COVID-19. Sequenced by immunoSEQ multiplex PCR; TCRdb stores in-frame clones only, minus some. Here the sample spans 120,000 to 150,000 clones, 75% to 90% being singletons. This CDR3 spans 13 amino acids. Trimming cost V 7 bases and J 2 bases, with 12 bases left between them. The chain joins TRBV12-3 or TRBV12-4 to TRBJ2-7; TRBD2 is a possible D gene (5 bases). The TCR originated in a man aged 50 or older who had recovered from COVID-19. Sequencing was done on a sample of peripheral blood. CDR3 coding DNA: TGTGCCAGCAAACCTAGCTTCACCTACGAGCAGTACTTC. Residues: CASKPSFTYEQYF.